Detailed here is one T cell receptor (beta chain). Categorization into cohorts depended on clinical history that participants reported. Germline V gives CDR1 SGHTA, CDR2 FQGNSA. Trimming left V 1 base short and J 7 bases short, with 14 bases between. CDR3 length: 15 residues. These data belong to a study of blood T cell repertoires in COVID-19. Data came from immunoSEQ multiplex PCR; TCRdb stores just in-frame clones and leaves some out. The sample contains 200,000 to 250,000 clones, about 76% of which appear only once. This chain connects TRBV7-2 to TRBJ1-5, with D possibly TRBD1 on 5 matching bases. The receptor was isolated from a woman in her forties or fifties with acute COVID-19. The sequencing input was PBMCs or T cells enriched from blood (not recorded which). CDR3 sequence (DNA): TGTGCCAGCAGCTTAGGTGCAGGGCAAGGGCAGCCCCAGCATTTT. It is translated as CASSLGAGQGQPQHF.